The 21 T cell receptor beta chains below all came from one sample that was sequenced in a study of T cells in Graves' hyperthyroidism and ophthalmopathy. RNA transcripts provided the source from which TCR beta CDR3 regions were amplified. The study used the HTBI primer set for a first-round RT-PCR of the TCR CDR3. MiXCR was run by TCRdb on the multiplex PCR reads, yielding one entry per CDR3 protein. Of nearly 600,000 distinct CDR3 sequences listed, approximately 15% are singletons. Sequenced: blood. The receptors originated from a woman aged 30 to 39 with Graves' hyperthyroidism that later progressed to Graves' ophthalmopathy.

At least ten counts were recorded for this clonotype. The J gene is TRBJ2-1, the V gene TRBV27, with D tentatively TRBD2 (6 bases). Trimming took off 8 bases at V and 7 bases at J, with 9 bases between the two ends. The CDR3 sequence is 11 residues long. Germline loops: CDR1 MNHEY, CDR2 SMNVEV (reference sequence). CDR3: CASRDFNEQFF. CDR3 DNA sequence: TGTGCCAGCCGGGACTTTAATGAGCAGTTCTTC.

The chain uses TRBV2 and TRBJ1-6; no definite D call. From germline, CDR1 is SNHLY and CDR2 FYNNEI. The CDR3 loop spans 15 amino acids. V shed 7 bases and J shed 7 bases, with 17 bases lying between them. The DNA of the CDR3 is TGTGCCAGCACAAAAAGGACGGAGCCGAATTCACCCCTCCACTTT. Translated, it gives CASTKRTEPNSPLHF.

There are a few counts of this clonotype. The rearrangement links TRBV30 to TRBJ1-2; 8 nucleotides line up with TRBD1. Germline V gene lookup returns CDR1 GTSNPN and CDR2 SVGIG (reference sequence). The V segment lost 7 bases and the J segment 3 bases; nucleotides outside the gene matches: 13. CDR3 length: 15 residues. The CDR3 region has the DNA TGTGCCTTCCGCGGTATCTCAGGGGGCGACTATGGCTACACCTTC. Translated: CAFRGISGGDYGYTF. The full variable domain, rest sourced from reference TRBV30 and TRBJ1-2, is SQTIHQWPATLVQPVGSPLSLECTVEGTSNPNLYWYRQAAGRGLQLLFYSVGIGQISSEVPQNLSASRPQDRQFILSSKKLLLSDSGFYLCAFRGISGGDYGYTFGSGTRLTVV.

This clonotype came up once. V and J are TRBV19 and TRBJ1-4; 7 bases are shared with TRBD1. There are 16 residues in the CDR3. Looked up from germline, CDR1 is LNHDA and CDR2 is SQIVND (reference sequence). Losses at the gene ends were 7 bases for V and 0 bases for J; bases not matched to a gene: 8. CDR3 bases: TGTGCCAGTACCCGTGACAGGGATCCAACTAATGAAAAACTGTTTTTT. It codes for CASTRDRDPTNEKLFF.

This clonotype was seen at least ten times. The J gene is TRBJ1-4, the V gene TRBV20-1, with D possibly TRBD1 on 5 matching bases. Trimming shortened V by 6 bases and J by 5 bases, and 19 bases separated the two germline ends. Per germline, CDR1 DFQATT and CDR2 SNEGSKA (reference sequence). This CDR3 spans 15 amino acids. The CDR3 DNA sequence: TGCAGTGCGTCTCCTCCGGGACGCCAGAATGAAAAACTGTTTTTT. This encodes CSASPPGRQNEKLFF.

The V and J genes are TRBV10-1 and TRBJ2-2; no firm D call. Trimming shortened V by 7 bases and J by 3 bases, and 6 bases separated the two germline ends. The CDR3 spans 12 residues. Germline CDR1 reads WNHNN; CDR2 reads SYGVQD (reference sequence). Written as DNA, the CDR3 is TGCGCCAGCATGGATGACACCGGGGAGCTGTTTTTT. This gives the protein CASMDDTGELFF.

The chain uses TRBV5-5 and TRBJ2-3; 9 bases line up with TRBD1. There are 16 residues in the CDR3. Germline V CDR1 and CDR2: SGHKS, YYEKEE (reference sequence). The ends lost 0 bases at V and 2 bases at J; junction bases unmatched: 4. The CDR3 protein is CASSLVGQGNTDTQYF. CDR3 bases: TGTGCCAGCAGCTTGGTGGGACAGGGAAACACAGATACGCAGTATTTT.

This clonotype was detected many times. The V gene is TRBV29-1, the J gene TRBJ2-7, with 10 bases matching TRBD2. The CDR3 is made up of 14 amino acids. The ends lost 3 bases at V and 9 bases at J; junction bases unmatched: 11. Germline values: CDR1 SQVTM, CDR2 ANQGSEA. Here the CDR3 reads CSVDWAAGGPVQYF. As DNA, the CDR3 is TGCAGCGTTGATTGGGCAGCGGGAGGGCCGGTGCAGTACTTC.

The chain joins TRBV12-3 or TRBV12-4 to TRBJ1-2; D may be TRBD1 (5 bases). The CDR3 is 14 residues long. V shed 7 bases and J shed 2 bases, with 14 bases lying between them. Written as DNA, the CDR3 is TGTGCCAGCAATGACGGGGGGGACAACTATGGCTACACCTTC. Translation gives CASNDGGDNYGYTF.

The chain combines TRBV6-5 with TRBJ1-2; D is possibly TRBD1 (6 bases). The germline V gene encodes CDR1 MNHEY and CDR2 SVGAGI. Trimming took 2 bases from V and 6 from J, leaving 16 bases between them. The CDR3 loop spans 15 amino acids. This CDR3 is CASSYGYRDVDGYTF. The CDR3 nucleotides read TGTGCCAGCAGTTACGGTTACAGGGACGTTGATGGCTACACCTTC.

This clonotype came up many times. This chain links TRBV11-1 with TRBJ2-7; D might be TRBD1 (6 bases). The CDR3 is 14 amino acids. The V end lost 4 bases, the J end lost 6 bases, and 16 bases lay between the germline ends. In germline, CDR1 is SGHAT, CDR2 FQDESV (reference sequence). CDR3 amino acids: CASSSPEGVGEQYF. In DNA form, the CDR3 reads TGTGCCAGCAGCTCACCCGAGGGGGTAGGCGAGCAGTACTTC.

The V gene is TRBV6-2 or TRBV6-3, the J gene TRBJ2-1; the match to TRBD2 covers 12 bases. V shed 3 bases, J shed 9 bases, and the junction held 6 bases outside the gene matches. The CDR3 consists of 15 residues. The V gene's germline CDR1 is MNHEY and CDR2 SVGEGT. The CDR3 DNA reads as TGTGCCAGCAGTTATCTAGCGGGAGGGGCGGGTGAGCAGTTCTTC. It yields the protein CASSYLAGGAGEQFF.

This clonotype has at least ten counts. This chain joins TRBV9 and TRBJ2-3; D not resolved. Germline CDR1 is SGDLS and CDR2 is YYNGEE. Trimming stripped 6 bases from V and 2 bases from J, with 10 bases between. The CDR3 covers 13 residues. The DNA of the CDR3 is TGTGCCAGCACCCCTCAACACACAGATACGCAGTATTTT. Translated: CASTPQHTDTQYF.

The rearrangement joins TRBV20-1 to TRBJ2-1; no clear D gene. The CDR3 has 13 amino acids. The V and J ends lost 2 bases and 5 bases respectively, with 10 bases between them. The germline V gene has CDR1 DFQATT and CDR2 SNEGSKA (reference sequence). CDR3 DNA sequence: TGCAGTGCTAGAAGTTCTCAGCACAATGAGCAGTTCTTC. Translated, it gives CSARSSQHNEQFF.

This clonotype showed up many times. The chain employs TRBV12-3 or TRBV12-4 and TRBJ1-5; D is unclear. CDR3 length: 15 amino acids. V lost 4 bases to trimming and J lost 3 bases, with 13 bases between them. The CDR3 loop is CASSWALANNQPQHF. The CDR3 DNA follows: TGTGCCAGCAGTTGGGCTCTGGCGAACAATCAGCCCCAGCATTTT.

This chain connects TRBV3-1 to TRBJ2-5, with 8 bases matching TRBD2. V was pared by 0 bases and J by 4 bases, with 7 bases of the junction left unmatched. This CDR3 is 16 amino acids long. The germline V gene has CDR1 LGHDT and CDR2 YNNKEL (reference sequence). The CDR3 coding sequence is TGTGCCAGCAGCCAAGATAGCGGGGCTAGCGGAGAGACCCAGTACTTC. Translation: CASSQDSGASGETQYF.

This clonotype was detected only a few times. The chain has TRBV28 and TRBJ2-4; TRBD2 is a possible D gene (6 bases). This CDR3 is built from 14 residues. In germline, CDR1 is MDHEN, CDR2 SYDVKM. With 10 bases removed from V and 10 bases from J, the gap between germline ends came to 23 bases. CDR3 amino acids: CATSGDLRRRIQYF. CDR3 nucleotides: TGTGCCACCTCGGGGGACTTACGGCGACGGATTCAGTACTTC.

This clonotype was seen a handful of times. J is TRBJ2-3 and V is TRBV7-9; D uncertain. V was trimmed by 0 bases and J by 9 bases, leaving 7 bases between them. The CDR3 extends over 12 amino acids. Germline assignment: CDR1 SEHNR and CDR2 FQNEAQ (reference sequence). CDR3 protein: CASSLAPETQYF. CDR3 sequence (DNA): TGTGCCAGCAGCTTAGCGCCGGAGACGCAGTATTTT.

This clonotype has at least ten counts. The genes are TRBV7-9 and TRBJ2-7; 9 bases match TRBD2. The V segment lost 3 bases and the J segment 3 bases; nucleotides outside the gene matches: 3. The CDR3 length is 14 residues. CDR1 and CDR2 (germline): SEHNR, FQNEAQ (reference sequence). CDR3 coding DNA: TGTGCCAGCAGCTTGCTTAGCGGGGGCTACGAGCAGTACTTC. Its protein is CASSLLSGGYEQYF.

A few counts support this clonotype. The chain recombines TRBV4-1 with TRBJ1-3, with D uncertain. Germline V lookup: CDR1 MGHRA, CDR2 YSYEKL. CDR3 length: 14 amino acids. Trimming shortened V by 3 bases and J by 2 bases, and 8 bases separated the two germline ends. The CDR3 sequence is CASSQLSPGNTIYF. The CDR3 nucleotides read TGCGCCAGCAGCCAGCTCTCCCCTGGAAACACCATATATTTT.

CDR3 in amino acids: CSAPTGLSANYGYTF. The CDR3 bases are TGCAGTGCCCCGACAGGGCTCTCCGCTAACTATGGCTACACCTTC. The V call is TRBV20-1, the J call TRBJ1-2; TRBD1 matches 7 bases. Per germline, CDR1 DFQATT and CDR2 SNEGSKA (reference sequence). V lost 6 bases, J lost 0 bases, and 10 bases stayed unmatched. The CDR3 length is 15 residues.